Listed below are T cell receptor beta chains from one sample, sequenced in a study of blood T cell repertoires in COVID-19. Using immunoSEQ multiplex PCR, the repertoire was profiled, and TCRdb retains in-frame clones only, with some absent. Of approximately 160,000 clones listed, more than 75% are singletons. Sample: peripheral blood. The receptors stem from a woman aged 55-70 years with COVID-19, enrolled during active disease. Each CDR3 is given with its conserved first and last residue. Each record gives: V gene, D gene, clone size, CDR3 length, J gene, CDR3 DNA, CDR3 protein. D genes are given only for firm matches. Some rows mark clone size as missing; the rest say once, few, many or name a class of expanded clone.

TRBV6-6	TRBD2	.	15	TRBJ2-1	TGTGCCACCTCTCGGACTAGCGGGAGTCCTAATGAGCAGTTCTTC	CATSRTSGSPNEQFF
TRBV5-6	.	.	16	TRBJ1-2	TGTGCCAGCAGCTCGCCCCGGACTGAAGCTAACTATGGCTACACCTTC	CASSSPRTEANYGYTF
TRBV6-4	.	.	15	TRBJ1-1	TGTGCCAGCAGTGACTCGGCAGGGGTGAACACTGAAGCTTTCTTT	CASSDSAGVNTEAFF
TRBV29-1	.	.	15	TRBJ2-7	TGCAGCGTTTCGATTCTCGTGGGAGTCTTGTACGAGCAGTACTTC	CSVSILVGVLYEQYF
TRBV5-1	.	.	13	TRBJ1-1	TGCGCCAGCAGCTTGGTGTTGTCAACTGAAGCTTTCTTT	CASSLVLSTEAFF
TRBV5-1	TRBD2	.	14	TRBJ2-1	TGCGCCAGCAGCTTGGTGCTAGCGGGAGATGAGCAGTTCTTC	CASSLVLAGDEQFF
TRBV3-1/TRBV3-2	.	once	15	TRBJ1-5	TGTGCCAGCAGTAAGGGGCACCCGAGCAATCAGCCCCAGCATTTT	CASSKGHPSNQPQHF
TRBV5-1	TRBD1	.	14	TRBJ1-2	TGCGCCAGCAGCGATCCGGGACAGCTCTATGGCTACACCTTC	CASSDPGQLYGYTF
TRBV12-3/TRBV12-4	TRBD1	.	13	TRBJ1-1	TGTGCCAGCAGTTTCAGGGGGCACACTGAAGCTTTCTTT	CASSFRGHTEAFF
TRBV18	TRBD1	.	17	TRBJ1-1	TGTGCCAGCTCAAACCTTCAGGGGGCGGCCCGTAACACTGAAGCTTTCTTT	CASSNLQGAARNTEAFF
TRBV10-1	.	.	14	TRBJ2-7	TGCGCCAGCAGCCCGACAGCCCTCTCAAACGAGCAGTACTTC	CASSPTALSNEQYF
TRBV6-6	TRBD2	.	14	TRBJ2-7	TGTGCCAGCAGACGGGAGGCCAGGGCAGACGAGCAGTACTTC	CASRREARADEQYF